This TCR beta chain was captured in a study of regulatory T cells in long-lasting Graves disease. For TCR beta, libraries came from iRepertoire HTBI primers and Arm-PCR of CDR3 regions. TCRdb fed the multiplex PCR reads into MiXCR, producing one record per CDR3 protein. The sample includes approximately 470,000 distinct CDR3 sequences, around 15% seen only once; the top ten take 9% to 15%. Noted time point: newly diagnosed GD, antithyroid drugs for less than 3 months. TCR sequences were obtained from RNA taken from PBMCs. Trimming shortened V by 11 bases and J by 3 bases, and 19 bases separated the two germline ends. The CDR3 is 15 residues long. CDR1 is MNHNS, CDR2 SASEGT, per germline. The same sample was also used in a study of T cells in Graves' hyperthyroidism and ophthalmopathy. That study reports: Based on clinical symptoms, serum thyroxine and TRAb, thyroid ultrasound and orbital computed tomography, diagnoses were reached. First-round RT-PCR of the TCR CDR3 relied on the HTBI primer set.

This chain connects TRBV6-1 to TRBJ2-2; D is perhaps TRBD1 or TRBD2 (5 bases each). The receptor comes from a man aged 40-50 years with Graves disease. The sample in question was peripheral blood mononuclear cells (PBMCs), obtained at new diagnosis, from a patient treated with antithyroid drugs. CDR3 region: CACAPGTLYTGELFF. The CDR3 region has the DNA TGTGCCTGTGCTCCGGGGACCCTCTACACCGGGGAGCTGTTTTTT.